The 25 T cell receptor beta chains reported below all come from one sample, sequenced in a study of blood T cell repertoires in COVID-19. Assay used: immunoSEQ multiplex PCR; TCRdb lists only in-frame clones, some missing. The repertoire holds fewer than 100,000 clones, with about 89% as singletons. The sample taken for sequencing was peripheral blood. Receptors were obtained from a human donor with acute or convalescent COVID-19. The donor label of this sample is uncertain.

The chain employs TRBV6-5 and TRBJ1-2; D is undetermined. CDR1 MNHEY and CDR2 SVGAGI come from the germline V gene. Deletions cut 10 bases from V and 2 bases from J, with 14 bases between. The CDR3 has 13 residues. The CDR3 loop is CATDLGGNYGYTF. The CDR3 bases are TGTGCCACCGACTTGGGAGGCAACTATGGCTACACCTTC.

V gene TRBV7-6 combines with J gene TRBJ1-6; no clear D. V dropped 1 base and J dropped 7 bases, with 11 bases sitting between them. Germline values: CDR1 SGHVS, CDR2 FNYEAQ. The CDR3 consists of 15 residues. CDR3 nucleotide sequence: TGTGCCAGCAGCTTAGTGGGGAGTGGAAATTCACCCCTCCACTTT. This translates into CASSLVGSGNSPLHF.

This rearrangement joins TRBV7-2 to TRBJ1-6; 10 bases map to TRBD1. V lost 1 base, J lost 2 bases, and 2 bases stayed unmatched. The CDR3 is 17 residues long. Germline CDR1 SGHTA, CDR2 FQGNSA. The CDR3 region has the DNA TGTGCCAGCAGCTTAGTCGGGACAGGGGCCTATAATTCACCCCTCCACTTT. Protein sequence: CASSLVGTGAYNSPLHF. Full variable domain (missing parts from reference TRBV7-2 and TRBJ1-6): GAGVSQSPSNKVTEKGKDVELRCDPISGHTALYWYRQSLGQGLEFLIYFQGNSAPDKSGLPSDRFSAERTGGSVSTLTIQRTQQEDSAVYLCASSLVGTGAYNSPLHFGNGTRLTVT.

The rearrangement links TRBV27 to TRBJ2-1, with D possibly matching TRBD1 (7 bases). CDR1 and CDR2 (germline): MNHEY, SMNVEV (reference sequence). Trimming pared 5 bases from V and 6 bases from J, leaving 20 bases between. This CDR3 spans 16 amino acids. This chain's CDR3 is CASSLTGRTASNEQFF. DNA for the CDR3: TGTGCCAGCAGTCTGACAGGGAGGACCGCCTCCAATGAGCAGTTCTTC.

V gene TRBV18 combines with J gene TRBJ1-1; D remains ambiguous. Germline CDR1 and CDR2: KGHSH and LQKENI. Trimming stripped 2 bases from V and 12 bases from J, with 10 bases between. The CDR3 has 11 amino acids. CDR3 loop: CASSPGLVTFF. DNA of the CDR3: TGTGCCAGCTCACCAGGACTCGTGACTTTCTTT.

This sequence joins TRBV5-1 and TRBJ2-2; no definite D call. Germline V lookup: CDR1 SGHRS, CDR2 YFSETQ. The V end was cut by 4 bases, the J end by 2 bases, with 18 bases between. The CDR3 is 17 amino acids. The CDR3 DNA reads TGCGCCAGCAGCCTTTCAACCCCGGCAGGAAACACCGGGGAGCTGTTTTTT. Residues: CASSLSTPAGNTGELFF.

In this sample, this clone turned up once. The chain has TRBV5-1 and TRBJ2-7; possible D gene TRBD2, 5 bases. Germline assignment: CDR1 SGHRS and CDR2 YFSETQ. Trimming shortened V by 7 bases and J by 7 bases, and 18 bases separated the two germline ends. CDR3 size: 13 residues. The CDR3 reads CASSTSAGSEQYF. As DNA, the CDR3 is TGCGCCAGCTCTACTTCCGCTGGGAGTGAGCAGTACTTC.

V and J are TRBV28 and TRBJ1-3; no definite D call. The CDR3 totals 16 residues. The germline gives CDR1 MDHEN, CDR2 SYDVKM. V gave up 2 bases and J gave up 3 bases, with 14 bases separating them. CDR3 loop: CASSLGAGAVGNTIYF. CDR3 nucleotide sequence: TGTGCCAGCAGTTTAGGTGCCGGCGCGGTTGGAAACACCATATATTTT.

The V and J genes are TRBV7-9 and TRBJ2-1, with TRBD1 matching over 9 bases. CDR3 length: 19 residues. Germline trimming cut 1 base from V and 6 bases from J; bases unmatched to any gene: 16. The germline V gene encodes CDR1 SEHNR and CDR2 FQNEAQ (reference sequence). The CDR3 nucleotides read TGTGCCAGCAGCTTAGTTAGTTTCGGGACAGGGATTTTCCGCAATGAGCAGTTCTTC. Its translation is CASSLVSFGTGIFRNEQFF.

This sequence joins TRBV28 and TRBJ1-2, with 9 bases aligning to TRBD1. The CDR3 is 16 amino acids. Germline V lookup: CDR1 MDHEN, CDR2 SYDVKM. V lost 4 bases and J lost 5; bases outside the gene matches: 11. The CDR3 sequence: CASSSSSTGGRYGYTF. CDR3 DNA sequence: TGTGCCAGCAGTTCATCGTCCACAGGGGGCAGGTATGGCTACACCTTC.

This chain connects TRBV19 to TRBJ2-7; 7 nucleotides line up with TRBD1. The CDR3 runs 12 residues. The trim removed 7 bases at V and 5 bases at J, leaving 5 bases unmatched. CDR1 and CDR2 (germline): LNHDA, SQIVND (reference sequence). The CDR3 spells CASMGDSNEQYF. CDR3 bases: TGTGCCAGTATGGGGGACAGCAACGAGCAGTACTTC.

This sequence joins TRBV6-5 and TRBJ2-5, with D tentatively TRBD2 (5 bases). V lost 10 bases, J lost 2 bases, and 14 bases lay in between. CDR1 and CDR2 from the germline V gene are MNHEY and SVGAGI. The length of the CDR3 is 13 residues. In nucleotides, the CDR3 is TGTGCCACCGAGGGATTCCAACAAGAGACCCAGTACTTC. It is translated as CATEGFQQETQYF.

The chain combines TRBV6-5 with TRBJ1-5; a possible D gene is TRBD1 (6 bases). In germline, CDR1 is MNHEY, CDR2 SVGAGI. V was trimmed by 5 bases and J by 7 bases, leaving 18 bases between them. The CDR3 runs to 15 residues. The CDR3 loop reads CASSTRGRGAQPQHF. The CDR3 coding sequence is TGTGCCAGCAGTACTCGGGGCAGGGGTGCCCAGCCCCAGCATTTT.

Written as DNA, the CDR3 is TGTGCCAGCAGCCAAAACAGCGAGAAGCGGGCTTTCTTT. Its protein product is CASSQNSEKRAFF. This chain links TRBV3-1 (or the pseudogene TRBV3-2) with TRBJ1-1, with no clear D. The ends were cut back, 2 bases at V and 11 bases at J, with 15 bases in the middle. The germline V gene encodes CDR1 LGHDT and CDR2 YNNKEL (reference sequence). The length of the CDR3 is 13 residues.

V and J are TRBV6-2 or TRBV6-3 and TRBJ2-3; possibly TRBD2 for D (5 bases). Germline V gene sequence: CDR1 MNHEY, CDR2 SVGEGT. The CDR3 is made up of 16 amino acids. Trimming cost V 2 bases and J 2 bases, with 14 bases left between them. The CDR3 DNA reads as TGTGCCAGCAGTTACGCCGCTACGGGGAACACAGATACGCAGTATTTT. Translating gives CASSYAATGNTDTQYF.

The genes are TRBV28 and TRBJ1-3; the D gene is possibly TRBD1 (6 bases). Trimming took off 8 bases at V and 0 bases at J, with 11 bases between the two ends. Germline V lookup: CDR1 MDHEN, CDR2 SYDVKM. There are 14 residues in the CDR3. Here the CDR3 reads CASQEGDSGNTIYF. CDR3 DNA sequence: TGTGCCAGCCAAGAGGGGGACTCTGGAAACACCATATATTTT.

The J gene is TRBJ1-6, the V gene TRBV7-2; possible D gene TRBD1, 6 bases. This CDR3 spans 16 amino acids. V was pared by 5 bases and J by 7 bases, with 18 bases between. From germline, CDR1 is SGHTA and CDR2 FQGNSA. The CDR3 loop reads CASSPRPQGQNSPLHF. CDR3 DNA: TGTGCCAGCAGCCCCCGCCCCCAGGGGCAAAATTCACCCCTCCACTTT.

The V call is TRBV11-2, the J call TRBJ1-4; 9 bases fit TRBD1. From germline, CDR1 is SGHAT and CDR2 FQNNGV. V was clipped by 5 bases and J by 4 bases; unmatched bases: 8. This CDR3 spans 16 amino acids. CDR3 DNA sequence: TGTGCCAGCAGCCCGGACAGGGGACGCTTTAATGAAAAACTGTTTTTT. Translation: CASSPDRGRFNEKLFF. Filled out from reference TRBV11-2 and TRBJ1-4, the complete variable domain reads EAGVAQSPRYKIIEKRQSVAFWCNPISGHATLYWYQQILGQGPKLLIQFQNNGVVDDSQLPKDRFSAERLKGVDSTLKIQPAKLEDSAVYLCASSPDRGRFNEKLFFGSGTQLSVL.

The chain carries TRBV6-5 and TRBJ1-2; possible D gene TRBD1, 6 bases. Germline assignment: CDR1 MNHEY and CDR2 SVGAGI. The CDR3 is made up of 15 amino acids. Trimming left V 4 bases short and J 5 bases short, with 17 bases between. Here the CDR3 DNA reads TGTGCCAGCAGTTCTCATGGACAGCCCGGTTATGGCTACACCTTC. Its protein product is CASSSHGQPGYGYTF.

This chain connects TRBV5-1 to TRBJ2-2; D is possibly TRBD2 (7 bases). Germline CDR1 reads SGHRS; CDR2 reads YFSETQ. The CDR3 is made up of 16 amino acids. The germline V and J ends were trimmed by 7 bases and 3 bases, with 19 bases remaining between them. The CDR3 DNA reads TGCGCCAGCCGAGCAAACCAGGGGAGGGACACCGGGGAGCTGTTTTTT. It translates to CASRANQGRDTGELFF.

The genes are TRBV7-9 and TRBJ2-3; D possibly corresponds to TRBD2 (5 bases). CDR3 length: 15 residues. Per germline, CDR1 SEHNR and CDR2 FQNEAQ (reference sequence). Trimming took 5 bases from V and 6 from J, leaving 18 bases between them. The CDR3 DNA follows: TGTGCCAGCAGCCCTTTTGGAGGATCGGGGGATACGCAGTATTTT. Translating gives CASSPFGGSGDTQYF.

This clone occurred once. The chain combines TRBV6-5 with TRBJ1-1; a weak D match, TRBD1 (5 bases). Deletions cut 2 bases from V and 4 bases from J, with 14 bases between. This CDR3 is 15 amino acids long. The germline V gene has CDR1 MNHEY and CDR2 SVGAGI. CDR3 amino acids: CASSYRGGFRTEAFF. In DNA, the CDR3 is TGTGCCAGCAGTTACCGGGGGGGTTTCCGCACTGAAGCTTTCTTT.

In nucleotides, the CDR3 is TGTGCCAGCAGTTACTCCAAGGGGGGGCTGATCGTCGAGCAGTACTTC. This sequence encodes CASSYSKGGLIVEQYF. The gene calls are TRBV6-5 and TRBJ2-7; D is possibly TRBD2 (7 bases). V shed 0 bases and J shed 6 bases, with 18 bases lying between them. CDR1 is MNHEY and CDR2 is SVGAGI in the germline V gene. The CDR3 extends over 16 amino acids.

V and J are TRBV9 and TRBJ1-2; TRBD1 matches at 11 bases. Germline V CDR1 and CDR2: SGDLS, YYNGEE. The V and J ends lost 3 bases and 6 bases, in that order; junction bases with no gene match: 4. The CDR3 has 14 amino acids. The CDR3 is CASSGGQGADGYTF. CDR3 nucleotides: TGTGCCAGCAGCGGAGGACAGGGGGCGGATGGCTACACCTTC.

The V call is TRBV6-5, the J call TRBJ2-5; 8 positions agree with TRBD1. The ends lost 7 bases at V and 7 bases at J; junction bases unmatched: 8. The germline CDR1 and CDR2 sequences are MNHEY and SVGAGI. This CDR3 spans 13 amino acids. The CDR3 spells CASTPDRARTQYF. The CDR3 coding sequence is TGTGCCAGCACCCCGGACAGGGCACGGACCCAGTACTTC.